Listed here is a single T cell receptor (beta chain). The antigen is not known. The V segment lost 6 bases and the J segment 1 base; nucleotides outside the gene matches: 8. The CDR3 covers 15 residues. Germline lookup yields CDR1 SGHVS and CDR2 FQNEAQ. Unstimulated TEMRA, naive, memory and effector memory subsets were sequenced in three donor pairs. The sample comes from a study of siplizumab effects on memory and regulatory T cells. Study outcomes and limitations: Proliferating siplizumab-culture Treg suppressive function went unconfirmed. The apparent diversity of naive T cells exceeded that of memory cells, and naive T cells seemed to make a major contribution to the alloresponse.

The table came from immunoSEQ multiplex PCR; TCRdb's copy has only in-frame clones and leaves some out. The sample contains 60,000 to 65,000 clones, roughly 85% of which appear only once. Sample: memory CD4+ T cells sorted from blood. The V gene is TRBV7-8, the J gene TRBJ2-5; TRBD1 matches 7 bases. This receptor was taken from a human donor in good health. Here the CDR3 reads CASSRTGTAQETQYF. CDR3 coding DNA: TGTGCCAGCAGTCGTACCGGGACAGCCCAAGAGACCCAGTACTTC.